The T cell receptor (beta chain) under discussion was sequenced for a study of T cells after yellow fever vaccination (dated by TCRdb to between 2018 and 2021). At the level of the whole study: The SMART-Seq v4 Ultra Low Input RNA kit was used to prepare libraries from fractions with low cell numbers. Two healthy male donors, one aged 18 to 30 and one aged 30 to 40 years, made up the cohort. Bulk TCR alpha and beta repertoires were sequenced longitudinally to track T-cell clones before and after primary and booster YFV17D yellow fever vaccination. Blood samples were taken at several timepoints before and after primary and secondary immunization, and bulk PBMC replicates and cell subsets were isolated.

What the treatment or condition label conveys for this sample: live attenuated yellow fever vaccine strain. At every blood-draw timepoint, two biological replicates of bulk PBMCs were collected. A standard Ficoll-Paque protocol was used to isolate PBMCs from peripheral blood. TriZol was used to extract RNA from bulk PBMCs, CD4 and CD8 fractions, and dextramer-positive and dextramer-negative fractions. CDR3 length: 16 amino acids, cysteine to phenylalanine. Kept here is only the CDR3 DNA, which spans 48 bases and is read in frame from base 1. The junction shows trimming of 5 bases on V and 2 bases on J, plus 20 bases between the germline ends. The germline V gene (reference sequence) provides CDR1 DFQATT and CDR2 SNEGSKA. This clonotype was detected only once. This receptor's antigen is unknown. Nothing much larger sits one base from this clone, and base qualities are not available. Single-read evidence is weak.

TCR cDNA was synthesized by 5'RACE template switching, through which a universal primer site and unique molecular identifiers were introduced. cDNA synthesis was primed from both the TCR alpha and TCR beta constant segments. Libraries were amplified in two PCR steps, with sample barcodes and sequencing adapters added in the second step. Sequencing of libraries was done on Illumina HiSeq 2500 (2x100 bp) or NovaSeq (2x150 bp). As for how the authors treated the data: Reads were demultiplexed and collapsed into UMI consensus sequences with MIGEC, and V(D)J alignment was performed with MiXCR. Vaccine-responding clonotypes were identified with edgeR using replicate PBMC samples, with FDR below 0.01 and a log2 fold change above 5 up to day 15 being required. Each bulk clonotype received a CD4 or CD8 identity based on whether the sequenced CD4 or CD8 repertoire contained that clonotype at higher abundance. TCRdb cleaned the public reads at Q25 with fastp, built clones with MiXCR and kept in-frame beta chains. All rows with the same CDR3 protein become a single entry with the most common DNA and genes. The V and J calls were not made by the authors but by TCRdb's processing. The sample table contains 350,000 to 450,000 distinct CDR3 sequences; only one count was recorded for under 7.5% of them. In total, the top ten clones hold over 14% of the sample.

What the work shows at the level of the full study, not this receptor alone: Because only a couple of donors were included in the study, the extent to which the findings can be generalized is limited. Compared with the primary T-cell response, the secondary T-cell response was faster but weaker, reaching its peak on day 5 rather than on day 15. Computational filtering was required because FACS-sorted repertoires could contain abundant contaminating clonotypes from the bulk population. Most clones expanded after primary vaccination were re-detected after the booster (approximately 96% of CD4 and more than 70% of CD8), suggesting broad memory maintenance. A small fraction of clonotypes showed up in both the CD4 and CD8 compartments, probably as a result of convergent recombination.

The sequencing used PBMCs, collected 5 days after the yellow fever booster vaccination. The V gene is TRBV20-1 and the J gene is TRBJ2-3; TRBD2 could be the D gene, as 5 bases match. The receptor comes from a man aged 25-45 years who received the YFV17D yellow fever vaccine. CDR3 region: CSAPPSERLDTDTQYF. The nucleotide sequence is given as TGCAGTGCTCCCCCTTCCGAGCGGTTAGACACAGATACGCAGTATTTT.